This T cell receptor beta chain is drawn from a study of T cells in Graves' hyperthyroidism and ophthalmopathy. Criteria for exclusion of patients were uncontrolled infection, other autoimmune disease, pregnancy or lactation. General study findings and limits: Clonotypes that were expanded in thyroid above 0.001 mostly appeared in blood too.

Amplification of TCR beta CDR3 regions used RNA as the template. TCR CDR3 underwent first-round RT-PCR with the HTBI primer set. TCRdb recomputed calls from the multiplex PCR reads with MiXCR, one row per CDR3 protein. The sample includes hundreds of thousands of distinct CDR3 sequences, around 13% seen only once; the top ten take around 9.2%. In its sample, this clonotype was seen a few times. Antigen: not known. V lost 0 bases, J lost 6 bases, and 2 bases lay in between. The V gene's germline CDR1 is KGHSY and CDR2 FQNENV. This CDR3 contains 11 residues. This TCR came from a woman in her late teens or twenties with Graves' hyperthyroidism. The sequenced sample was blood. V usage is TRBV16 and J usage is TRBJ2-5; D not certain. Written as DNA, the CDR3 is TGTGCCAGCAGCCAATCGCAGACCCAGTACTTC. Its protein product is CASSQSQTQYF.